This T cell receptor beta chain was recorded in a study of T-cell reconstitution after alpha-beta-depleted transplantation in children. Regarding the study as a whole: Several hundred rapidly expanded clones from non-depleted graft cells reportedly supplied alpha-beta T cells about two months post-transplant.

It was with unique molecular identifiers that the TCRbeta library was prepared. TCRdb re-called the PCR reads with MiXCR, one entry per CDR3 protein. The sample consists of 500,000 or so distinct CDR3 sequences, about an eighth of them appearing once. The V gene's germline CDR1 is SGHKS and CDR2 YYEKEE (reference sequence). Trimming removed 3 bases at V and 4 bases at J, with 19 bases between. The CDR3 spans 16 residues. This clonotype turned up a few times. As yet, its antigen is unknown. The receptor was isolated from a female patient aged 2-10 years who had a stem cell transplant for aplastic anemia, so the T cells may come from the graft donor. The source material was PBMCs, mostly from graft donor cells, sampled 180 days after TCRalphabeta/CD19-depleted stem cell transplant. This chain connects TRBV5-5 to TRBJ2-5, with D perhaps being TRBD1 or TRBD2 (5 bases each). The CDR3 DNA reads as TGTGCCAGCAGCTGGCCCCAAACTAGGGGCGGAGAGACCCAGTACTTC. This sequence encodes CASSWPQTRGGETQYF.